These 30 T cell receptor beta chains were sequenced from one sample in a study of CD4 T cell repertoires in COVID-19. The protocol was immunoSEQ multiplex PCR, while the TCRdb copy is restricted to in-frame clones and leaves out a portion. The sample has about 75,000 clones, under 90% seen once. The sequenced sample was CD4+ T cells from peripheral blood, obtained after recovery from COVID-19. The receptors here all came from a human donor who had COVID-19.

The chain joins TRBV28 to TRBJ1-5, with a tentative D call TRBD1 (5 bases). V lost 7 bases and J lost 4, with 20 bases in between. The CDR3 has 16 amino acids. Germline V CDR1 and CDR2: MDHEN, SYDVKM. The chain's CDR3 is CASTILMGQTNQPQHF. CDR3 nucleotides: TGTGCCAGCACCATACTTATGGGGCAGACAAATCAGCCCCAGCATTTT.

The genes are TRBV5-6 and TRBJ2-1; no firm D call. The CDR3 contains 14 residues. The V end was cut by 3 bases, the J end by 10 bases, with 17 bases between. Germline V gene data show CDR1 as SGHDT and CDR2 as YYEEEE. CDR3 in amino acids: CASSSTLVPREQFF. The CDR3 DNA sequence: TGTGCCAGCAGCTCGACATTGGTACCAAGGGAGCAGTTCTTC.

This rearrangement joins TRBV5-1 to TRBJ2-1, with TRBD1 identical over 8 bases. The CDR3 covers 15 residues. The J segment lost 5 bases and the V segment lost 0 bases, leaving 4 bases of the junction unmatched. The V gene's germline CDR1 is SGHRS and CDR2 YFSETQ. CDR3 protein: CASSLGQGIHNEQFF. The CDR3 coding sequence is TGCGCCAGCAGCTTGGGACAGGGGATCCACAATGAGCAGTTCTTC.

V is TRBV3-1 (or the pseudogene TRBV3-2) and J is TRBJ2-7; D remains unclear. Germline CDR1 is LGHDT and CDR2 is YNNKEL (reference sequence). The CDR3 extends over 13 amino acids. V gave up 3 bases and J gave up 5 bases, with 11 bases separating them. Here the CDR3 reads CASSHLFGDEQYF. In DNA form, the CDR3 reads TGTGCCAGCAGCCACCTTTTTGGAGACGAGCAGTACTTC.

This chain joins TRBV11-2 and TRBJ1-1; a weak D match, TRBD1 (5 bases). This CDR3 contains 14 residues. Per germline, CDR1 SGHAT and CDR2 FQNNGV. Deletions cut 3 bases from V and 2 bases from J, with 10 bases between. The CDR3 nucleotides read TGTGCCAGCAGCTTCGACAGTGGAAACACTGAAGCTTTCTTT. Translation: CASSFDSGNTEAFF.

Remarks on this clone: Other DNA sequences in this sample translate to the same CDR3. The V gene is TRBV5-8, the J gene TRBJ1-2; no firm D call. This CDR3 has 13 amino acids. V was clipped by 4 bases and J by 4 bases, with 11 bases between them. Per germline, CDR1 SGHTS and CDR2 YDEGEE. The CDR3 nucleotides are TGTGCCAGCAGCCTGGACTCACTCTATGGCTACACCTTC. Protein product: CASSLDSLYGYTF.

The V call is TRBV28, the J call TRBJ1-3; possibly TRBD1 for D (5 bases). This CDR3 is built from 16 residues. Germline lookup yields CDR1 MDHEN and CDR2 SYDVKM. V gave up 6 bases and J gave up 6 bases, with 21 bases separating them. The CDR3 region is CASSPTGAGFENTIYF. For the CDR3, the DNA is TGTGCCAGCAGCCCGACTGGTGCAGGGTTTGAAAACACCATATATTTT.

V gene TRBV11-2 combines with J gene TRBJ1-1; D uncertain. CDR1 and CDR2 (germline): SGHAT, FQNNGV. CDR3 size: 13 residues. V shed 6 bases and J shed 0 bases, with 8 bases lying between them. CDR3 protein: CASSRMMNTEAFF. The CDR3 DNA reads TGTGCCAGCAGTCGGATGATGAACACTGAAGCTTTCTTT.

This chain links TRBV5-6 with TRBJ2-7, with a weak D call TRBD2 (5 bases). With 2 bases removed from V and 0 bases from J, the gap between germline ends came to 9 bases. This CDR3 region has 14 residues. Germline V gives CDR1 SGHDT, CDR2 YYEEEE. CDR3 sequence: CASSFGVGSYEQYF. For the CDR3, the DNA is TGTGCCAGCAGCTTCGGGGTCGGCTCCTACGAGCAGTACTTC.

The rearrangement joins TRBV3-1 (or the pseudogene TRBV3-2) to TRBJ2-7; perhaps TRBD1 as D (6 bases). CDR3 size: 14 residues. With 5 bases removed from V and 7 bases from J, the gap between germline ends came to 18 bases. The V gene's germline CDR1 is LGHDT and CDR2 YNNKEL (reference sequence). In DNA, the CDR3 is TGTGCCAGCAGCGTGAGTCCCTACAGGGAGGAGCAGTACTTC. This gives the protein CASSVSPYREEQYF.

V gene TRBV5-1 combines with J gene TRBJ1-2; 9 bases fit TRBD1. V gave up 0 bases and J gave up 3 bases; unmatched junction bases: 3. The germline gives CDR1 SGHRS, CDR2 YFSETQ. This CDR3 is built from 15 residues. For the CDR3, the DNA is TGCGCCAGCAGCTTGGAACGGACAGGGGACTATGGCTACACCTTC. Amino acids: CASSLERTGDYGYTF. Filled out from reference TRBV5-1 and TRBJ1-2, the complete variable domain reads KAGVTQTPRYLIKTRGQQVTLSCSPISGHRSVSWYQQTPGQGLQFLFEYFSETQRNKGNFPGRFSGRQFSNSRSEMNVSTLELGDSALYLCASSLERTGDYGYTFGSGTRLTVV.

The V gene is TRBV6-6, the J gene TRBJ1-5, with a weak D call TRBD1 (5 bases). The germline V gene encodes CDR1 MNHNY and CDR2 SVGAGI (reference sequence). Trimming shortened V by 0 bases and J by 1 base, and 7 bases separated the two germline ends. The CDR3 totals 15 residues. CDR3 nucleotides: TGTGCCAGCAGTTACTCTCGGGACAGCAATCAGCCCCAGCATTTT. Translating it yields CASSYSRDSNQPQHF.

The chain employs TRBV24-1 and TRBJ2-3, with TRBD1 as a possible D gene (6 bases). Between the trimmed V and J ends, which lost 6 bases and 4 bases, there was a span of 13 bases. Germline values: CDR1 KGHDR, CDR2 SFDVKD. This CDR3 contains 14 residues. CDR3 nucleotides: TGTGCCACCAGTTTGGGGCAGGGGTCAGATACGCAGTATTTT. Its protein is CATSLGQGSDTQYF.

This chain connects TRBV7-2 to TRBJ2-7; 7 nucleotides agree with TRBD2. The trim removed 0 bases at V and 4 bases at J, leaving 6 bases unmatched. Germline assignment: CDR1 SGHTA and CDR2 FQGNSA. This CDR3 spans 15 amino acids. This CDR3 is CASSLASGEGYEQYF. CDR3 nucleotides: TGTGCCAGCAGCTTAGCGTCGGGGGAGGGATACGAGCAGTACTTC.

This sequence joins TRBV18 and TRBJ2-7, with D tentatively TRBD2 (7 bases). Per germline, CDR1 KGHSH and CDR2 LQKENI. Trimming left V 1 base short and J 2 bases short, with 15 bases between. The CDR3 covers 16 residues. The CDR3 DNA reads TGTGCCAGCTCACCACGGGGGGGCGCGAGGGCCTACGAGCAGTACTTC. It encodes CASSPRGGARAYEQYF.

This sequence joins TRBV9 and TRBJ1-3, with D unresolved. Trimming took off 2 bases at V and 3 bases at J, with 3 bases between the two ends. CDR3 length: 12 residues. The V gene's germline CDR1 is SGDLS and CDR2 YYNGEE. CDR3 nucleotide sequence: TGTGCCAGCAGCGTGCTTGGAAACACCATATATTTT. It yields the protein CASSVLGNTIYF. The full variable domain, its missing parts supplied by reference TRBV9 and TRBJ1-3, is DSGVTQTPKHLITATGQRVTLRCSPRSGDLSVYWYQQSLDQGLQFLIQYYNGEERAKGNILERFSAQQFPDLHSELNLSSLELGDSALYFCASSVLGNTIYFGEGSWLTVV.

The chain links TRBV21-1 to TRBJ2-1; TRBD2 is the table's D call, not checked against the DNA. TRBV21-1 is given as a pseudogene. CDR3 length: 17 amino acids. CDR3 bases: TGTGCCAGGACACCCAAGCGGGGCCGGAGCTCCTACAATGAGCAGTTCTTC. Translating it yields CARTPKRGRSSYNEQFF.

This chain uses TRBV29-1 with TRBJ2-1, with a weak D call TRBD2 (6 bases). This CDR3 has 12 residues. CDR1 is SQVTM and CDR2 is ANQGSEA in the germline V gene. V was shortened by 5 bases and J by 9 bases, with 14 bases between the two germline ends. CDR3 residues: CSVRRGEGEQFF. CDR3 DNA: TGCAGCGTTCGGCGGGGTGAGGGTGAGCAGTTCTTC.

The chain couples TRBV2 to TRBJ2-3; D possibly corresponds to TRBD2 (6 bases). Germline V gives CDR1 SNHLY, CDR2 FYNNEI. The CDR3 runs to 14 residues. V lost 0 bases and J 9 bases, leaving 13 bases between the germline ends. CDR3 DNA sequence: TGTGCCAGCAGTGAAGCCAAGGGAGGTACGACGCAGTATTTT. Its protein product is CASSEAKGGTTQYF.

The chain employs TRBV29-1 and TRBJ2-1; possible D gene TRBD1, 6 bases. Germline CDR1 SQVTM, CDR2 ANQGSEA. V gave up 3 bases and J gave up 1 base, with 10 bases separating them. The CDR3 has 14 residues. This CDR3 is CSVERQGSYNEQFF. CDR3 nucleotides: TGCAGCGTTGAGCGCCAGGGGTCCTACAATGAGCAGTTCTTC.

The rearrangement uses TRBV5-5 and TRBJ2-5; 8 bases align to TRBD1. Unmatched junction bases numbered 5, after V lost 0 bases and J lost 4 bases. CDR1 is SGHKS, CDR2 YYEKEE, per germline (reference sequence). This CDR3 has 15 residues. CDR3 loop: CASSLGQGIRETQYF. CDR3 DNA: TGTGCCAGCAGCTTGGGACAGGGGATCAGAGAGACCCAGTACTTC. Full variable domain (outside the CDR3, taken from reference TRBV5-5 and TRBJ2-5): DAGVTQSPTHLIKTRGQQVTLRCSPISGHKSVSWYQQVLGQGPQFIFQYYEKEERGRGNFPDRFSARQFPNYSSELNVNALLLGDSALYLCASSLGQGIRETQYFGPGTRLLVL.

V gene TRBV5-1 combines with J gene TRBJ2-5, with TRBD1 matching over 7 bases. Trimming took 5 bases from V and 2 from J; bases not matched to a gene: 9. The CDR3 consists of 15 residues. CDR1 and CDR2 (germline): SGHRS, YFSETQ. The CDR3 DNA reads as TGCGCCAGCAGACCGGGACAGTTAGAGCAAGAGACCCAGTACTTC. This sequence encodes CASRPGQLEQETQYF.

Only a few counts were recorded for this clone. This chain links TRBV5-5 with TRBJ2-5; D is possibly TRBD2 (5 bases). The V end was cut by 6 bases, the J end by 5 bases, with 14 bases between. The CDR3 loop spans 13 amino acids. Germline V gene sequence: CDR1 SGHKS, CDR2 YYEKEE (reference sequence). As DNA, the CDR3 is TGTGCCAGCAAAGTTGATGGCGGGGAGACCCAGTACTTC. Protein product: CASKVDGGETQYF.

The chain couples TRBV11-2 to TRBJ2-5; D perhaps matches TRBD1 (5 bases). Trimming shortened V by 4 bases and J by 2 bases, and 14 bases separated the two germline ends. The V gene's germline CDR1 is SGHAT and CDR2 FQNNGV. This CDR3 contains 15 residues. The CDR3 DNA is TGTGCCAGCAGCTCACACACAGGCAGTCAAGAGACCCAGTACTTC. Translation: CASSSHTGSQETQYF. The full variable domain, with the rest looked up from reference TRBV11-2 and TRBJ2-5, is EAGVAQSPRYKIIEKRQSVAFWCNPISGHATLYWYQQILGQGPKLLIQFQNNGVVDDSQLPKDRFSAERLKGVDSTLKIQPAKLEDSAVYLCASSSHTGSQETQYFGPGTRLLVL.

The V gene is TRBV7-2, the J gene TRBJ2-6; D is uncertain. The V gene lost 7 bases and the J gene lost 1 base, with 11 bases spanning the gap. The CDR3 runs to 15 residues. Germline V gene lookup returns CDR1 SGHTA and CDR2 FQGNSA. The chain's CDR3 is CASTSVLSGANVLTF. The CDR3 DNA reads TGTGCCAGCACTTCGGTTTTATCTGGGGCCAACGTCCTGACTTTC.

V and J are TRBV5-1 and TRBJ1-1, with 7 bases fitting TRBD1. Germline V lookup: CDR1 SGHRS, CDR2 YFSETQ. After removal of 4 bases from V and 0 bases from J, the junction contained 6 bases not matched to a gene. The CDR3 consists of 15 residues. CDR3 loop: CASSPTGQVNTEAFF. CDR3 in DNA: TGCGCCAGCAGCCCGACAGGACAGGTGAACACTGAAGCTTTCTTT. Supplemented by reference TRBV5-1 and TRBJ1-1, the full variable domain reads KAGVTQTPRYLIKTRGQQVTLSCSPISGHRSVSWYQQTPGQGLQFLFEYFSETQRNKGNFPGRFSGRQFSNSRSEMNVSTLELGDSALYLCASSPTGQVNTEAFFGQGTRLTVV.

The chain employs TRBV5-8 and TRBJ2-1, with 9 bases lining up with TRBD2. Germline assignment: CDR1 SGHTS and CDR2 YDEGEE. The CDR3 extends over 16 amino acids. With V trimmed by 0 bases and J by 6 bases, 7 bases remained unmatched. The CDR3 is CASSLVLAGLGNEQFF. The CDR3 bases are TGTGCCAGCAGCTTGGTACTAGCGGGTCTGGGCAATGAGCAGTTCTTC.

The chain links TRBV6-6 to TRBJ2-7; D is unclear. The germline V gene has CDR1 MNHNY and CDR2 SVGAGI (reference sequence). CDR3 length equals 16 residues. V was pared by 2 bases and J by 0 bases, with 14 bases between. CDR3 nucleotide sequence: TGTGCCAGCAGTTACACCCTGCGGCGTAGCTCCTACGAGCAGTACTTC. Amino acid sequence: CASSYTLRRSSYEQYF.

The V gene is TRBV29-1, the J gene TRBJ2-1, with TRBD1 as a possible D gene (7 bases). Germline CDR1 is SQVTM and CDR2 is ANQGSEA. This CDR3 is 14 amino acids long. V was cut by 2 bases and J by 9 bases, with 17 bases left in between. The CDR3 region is CSVEINQGGGEQFF. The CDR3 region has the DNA TGCAGCGTTGAAATAAATCAGGGGGGTGGTGAGCAGTTCTTC.

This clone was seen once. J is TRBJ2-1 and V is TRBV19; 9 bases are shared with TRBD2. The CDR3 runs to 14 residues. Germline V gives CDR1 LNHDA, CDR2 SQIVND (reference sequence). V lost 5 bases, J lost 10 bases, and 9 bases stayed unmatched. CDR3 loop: CASSAVAGEIEQFF. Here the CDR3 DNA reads TGTGCCAGTAGTGCCGTAGCGGGAGAGATCGAGCAGTTCTTC.